Sequencing of this T cell receptor (beta chain) was carried out in a study of blood T cell repertoires in COVID-19. The overall study: Samples taken during acute and convalescent COVID-19 were collected in the United States, Italy and Spain. Nucleic acid was either cDNA or gDNA, and it came from T cells, B-cell-depleted T cells, or PBMCs.

V lost 0 bases to trimming and J lost 4 bases; unmatched junction nucleotides: 6. This CDR3 comprises 15 residues. CDR1 MGHRA and CDR2 YSYEKL come from the germline V gene. This clone appeared a single time. Original processing notes: For nucleated cells, counts were estimated from reference gene primer amplification. The assay was immunoSEQ multiplex PCR, and TCRdb's table has in-frame clones only and misses some. That table gives V, J and clone size, and the DNA gave D and trimming. The table shows roughly 91,000 clones, with over 75% occurring only once. The specimen was peripheral blood. The rearrangement uses TRBV4-1 and TRBJ2-7; 7 bases fit TRBD1. The receptor was derived from a man aged 70 or older with acute or convalescent COVID-19. In DNA form, the CDR3 reads TGCGCCAGCAGCCAAGATCGGACAGGAGCGTACGAGCAGTACGTC. It is translated as CASSQDRTGAYEQYV.